The 15 T cell receptor beta chains in this list originate from one sample, sequenced in a study of shared clonotypes between healthy human individuals. The repertoire was sequenced with immunoSEQ multiplex PCR; TCRdb's copy has only in-frame clones and lacks some. The profile shows roughly 2,300,000 clones, less than 95% of them singletons. The specimen was naive CD4+ T cells from PBMCs. The subset is: CD45RA+ positively selected. Receptors were obtained from a man aged 18 to 30 in good health. Some clones in this sample may be carry-over from other donors' samples.

The chain employs TRBV6-5 and TRBJ2-2, with TRBD2 identical over 7 bases. Germline CDR1 and CDR2: MNHEY and SVGAGI. The ends lost 5 bases at V and 1 base at J; junction bases unmatched: 4. The CDR3 spans 15 residues. CDR3 DNA: TGTGCCAGCAGTAGCGGGGCCCTGAACACCGGGGAGCTGTTTTTT. Protein product: CASSSGALNTGELFF.

This chain uses TRBV4-1 with TRBJ1-2; D may be TRBD1 (5 bases). The CDR3 runs 16 residues. Germline values: CDR1 MGHRA, CDR2 YSYEKL. V lost 1 base and J lost 2, with 14 bases in between. The CDR3 DNA reads TGCGCCAGCAGCCAAGGGACCCGGGGACTAAACTATGGCTACACCTTC. Encoded protein: CASSQGTRGLNYGYTF.

The genes are TRBV7-8 and TRBJ2-1; D ambiguous. Germline values: CDR1 SGHVS, CDR2 FQNEAQ. This CDR3 comprises 14 residues. V was cut by 1 base and J by 3 bases, with 7 bases left in between. The CDR3 reads CASSLEPLYNEQFF. Written as DNA, the CDR3 is TGTGCCAGCAGCTTAGAGCCTCTCTACAATGAGCAGTTCTTC.

This clone has only one observation. The V gene is TRBV28, the J gene TRBJ1-4; D gene uncertain. Germline CDR1 MDHEN, CDR2 SYDVKM. Between the trimmed V and J ends, which lost 2 bases and 11 bases, there was a span of 6 bases. The length of the CDR3 is 11 residues. CDR3: CASSLNGKLFF. CDR3 bases: TGTGCCAGCAGTTTAAACGGGAAACTGTTTTTT.

The rearrangement links TRBV6-1 to TRBJ1-5, with 7 bases lining up with TRBD1. The J segment lost 2 bases and the V segment lost 2 bases, leaving 6 bases of the junction unmatched. Germline loops: CDR1 MNHNS, CDR2 SASEGT. This CDR3 is 16 amino acids long. CDR3 loop: CASSEHAGGGNQPQHF. Written as DNA, the CDR3 is TGTGCCAGCAGTGAACATGCAGGGGGTGGCAATCAGCCCCAGCATTTT.

The chain uses TRBV11-2 and TRBJ2-7; the match to TRBD1 covers 8 bases. This CDR3 comprises 15 residues. The V gene's germline CDR1 is SGHAT and CDR2 FQNNGV. Unmatched junction bases numbered 7, after V lost 5 bases and J lost 1 base. The CDR3 coding sequence is TGTGCCAGCAGCCGGACAGGGCGGGATTCCTACGAGCAGTACTTC. It is translated as CASSRTGRDSYEQYF.

CDR3 in DNA: TGTGCCAGCGCACCAAGGAACAATGAGCAGTTCTTC. Translation: CASAPRNNEQFF. The V and J genes are TRBV11-2 and TRBJ2-1; D is undetermined. V shed 8 bases and J shed 5 bases, with 10 bases lying between them. The CDR3 is made up of 12 amino acids. Germline-derived CDR1 and CDR2 are SGHAT and FQNNGV.

CDR3 DNA: TGTGCCAGCAGCGGTACAGGAGATCGCTATGGCTACACCTTC. It specifies CASSGTGDRYGYTF. The chain recombines TRBV28 with TRBJ1-2; D is perhaps TRBD1 (5 bases). The CDR3 consists of 14 residues. Germline V gene lookup returns CDR1 MDHEN and CDR2 SYDVKM. V shed 6 bases and J shed 4 bases, with 15 bases lying between them.

The chain joins TRBV6-1 to TRBJ2-4, with D possibly matching TRBD2 (6 bases). CDR1 MNHNS and CDR2 SASEGT come from the germline V gene. The CDR3 runs 15 residues. The ends were cut back, 5 bases at V and 5 bases at J, with 16 bases in the middle. CDR3 sequence: CASSQSSSVQNIQYF. DNA of the CDR3: TGTGCCAGCAGTCAATCGTCTAGCGTACAAAACATTCAGTACTTC.

The chain carries TRBV7-8 and TRBJ2-7, with 10 bases identical to TRBD2. The CDR3 totals 16 residues. Germline V CDR1 and CDR2: SGHVS, FQNEAQ. After removal of 3 bases from V and 6 bases from J, the junction contained 11 bases not matched to a gene. The CDR3 here is CASSFRAGLAGVEQYF. In DNA, the CDR3 is TGTGCCAGCAGCTTCAGGGCCGGCCTAGCGGGAGTCGAGCAGTACTTC.

V usage is TRBV7-9 and J usage is TRBJ2-7; D is unclear. Germline V gene lookup returns CDR1 SEHNR and CDR2 FQNEAQ (reference sequence). Between the trimmed V and J ends, which lost 6 bases and 4 bases, there was a span of 10 bases. The CDR3 is made up of 12 amino acids. Here the CDR3 reads CASSRTIYEQYF. CDR3 DNA: TGTGCCAGCAGTCGGACGATTTACGAGCAGTACTTC.

The V gene is TRBV10-2, the J gene TRBJ2-6; D is unresolved. Trimming took off 3 bases at V and 3 bases at J, with 9 bases between the two ends. Germline V gives CDR1 WSHSY, CDR2 SAAADI. This CDR3 comprises 15 residues. Written as DNA, the CDR3 is TGCGCCAGCAGTGATTGGACCCGTGGGGCCAACGTCCTGACTTTC. Amino acid sequence: CASSDWTRGANVLTF.

V usage is TRBV2 and J usage is TRBJ2-6, with no clear D. Germline CDR1 SNHLY, CDR2 FYNNEI. CDR3 size: 14 residues. V was clipped by 8 bases and J by 4 bases, with 12 bases between them. This CDR3 is CASALESGANVLTF. DNA for the CDR3: TGTGCCAGCGCATTGGAGTCCGGGGCCAACGTCCTGACTTTC.

The table lists this clone with a few counts. The chain has TRBV27 and TRBJ1-1; a possible D gene is TRBD1 (5 bases). V shed 6 bases and J shed 0 bases, with 17 bases lying between them. CDR1 MNHEY and CDR2 SMNVEV come from the germline V gene (reference sequence). CDR3 length equals 16 residues. In DNA form, the CDR3 reads TGTGCCAGCAGCCCCTCGTCGGGGGAAATGAACACTGAAGCTTTCTTT. This translates into CASSPSSGEMNTEAFF.

CDR3 sequence: CASSLARPYGYTF. The CDR3 DNA sequence: TGTGCCAGCAGCTTAGCACGGCCCTATGGCTACACCTTC. The chain joins TRBV7-9 to TRBJ1-2; D gene ambiguous. CDR3 length: 13 amino acids. Germline V gives CDR1 SEHNR, CDR2 FQNEAQ (reference sequence). The germline V and J ends were trimmed by 0 bases and 4 bases, with 6 bases remaining between them.